These 5 T cell receptor beta chains were sequenced from one sample in a study of blood T cells in healthy people across ages. Next came a second PCR, run for roughly 6 to 11 cycles, which used a sample-barcoded 5' primer along with a J-beta primer mix. TCRdb re-called the 5' RACE reads with MiXCR, one entry per CDR3 protein. This table has more than 1.4 million distinct CDR3 sequences, roughly 40% appearing once. The sequenced material came from blood. These TCRs come from a woman between 18 and 29 years old in good health.

The chain links TRBV12-3 or TRBV12-4 to TRBJ2-7, with 11 bases that match TRBD2. Trimming removed 3 bases from V and 4 bases from J; junction bases left unmatched: 5. The CDR3 totals 15 residues. The CDR3 region is CASSFGSSGGYEQYF. For the CDR3, the DNA is TGTGCCAGCAGTTTTGGCTCTAGCGGGGGGTACGAGCAGTACTTC.

The CDR3 DNA reads TGTGCCAGCAGCCAAAGACAGGGTTTCTACGAGCAGTACTTC. Translated: CASSQRQGFYEQYF. V and J are TRBV5-6 and TRBJ2-7; 7 positions agree with TRBD1. V was clipped by 4 bases and J by 3 bases; unmatched bases: 7. Germline CDR1 is SGHDT and CDR2 is YYEEEE. The CDR3 contains 14 residues.

The genes are TRBV24-1 and TRBJ2-5; 8 positions agree with TRBD1. Trimming took 4 bases from V and 5 from J; bases not matched to a gene: 11. There are 16 residues in the CDR3. CDR1 is KGHDR, CDR2 SFDVKD, per germline. The CDR3 nucleotides read TGTGCCACCAGTGAACCTGTGACAGGGGTCGAGGAGACCCAGTACTTC. It translates to CATSEPVTGVEETQYF.

The chain carries TRBV5-1 and TRBJ2-1, with D maybe TRBD1 (5 bases). Germline loops: CDR1 SGHRS, CDR2 YFSETQ. The CDR3 spans 15 residues. Trimming stripped 4 bases from V and 2 bases from J, with 13 bases between. The CDR3 region is CASSPQGITYNEQFF. CDR3 bases: TGCGCCAGCAGCCCTCAGGGTATCACCTACAATGAGCAGTTCTTC.

This clonotype was counted only a few times. The J gene is TRBJ1-6, the V gene TRBV6-5; no clear D gene. Per the germline V gene, CDR1 is MNHEY and CDR2 is SVGAGI. The CDR3 covers 16 residues. V was trimmed by 0 bases and J by 0 bases, leaving 6 bases between them. The CDR3 sequence is CASSYSRSSYNSPLHF. In nucleotides, the CDR3 is TGTGCCAGCAGTTACTCGAGGAGCTCCTATAATTCACCCCTCCACTTT.